This record looks at one TCR beta chain sequence and its context. The CDR3 consists of 15 residues. Trimming left V 0 bases short and J 6 bases short, with 15 bases between. Germline lookup yields CDR1 SGDLS and CDR2 YYNGEE. The sample originates from a study of blood T cell repertoires in COVID-19. As for the study in general: COVID-19 samples collected from the United States, Italy and Spain covered acute and convalescent phases.

TCRdb's copy holds only in-frame clones and misses some; the assay was immunoSEQ multiplex PCR. Seen here are about 330,000 clones, about 82% observed once, and the top ten hold around 1.5%. Sequenced material: peripheral blood. This TCR was sampled from a woman between 45 and 65 years old with acute or convalescent COVID-19. V usage is TRBV9 and J usage is TRBJ1-1; D is uncertain. The CDR3 loop reads CASSVDLSRSPEAFF. The CDR3 nucleotides are TGTGCCAGCAGCGTAGACCTTAGTCGGAGTCCTGAAGCTTTCTTT. The whole variable domain, remainder taken from reference TRBV9 and TRBJ1-1, is DSGVTQTPKHLITATGQRVTLRCSPRSGDLSVYWYQQSLDQGLQFLIQYYNGEERAKGNILERFSAQQFPDLHSELNLSSLELGDSALYFCASSVDLSRSPEAFFGQGTRLTVV.